This T cell receptor beta chain was sequenced for a study of response to subunit inactivated influenza vaccine. Germline V gene sequence: CDR1 MNHNS, CDR2 SASEGT. The CDR3 runs to 14 residues. J lost 2 bases, V lost 7 bases, and 5 bases had no gene match. Study-wide results and limits: Researchers suggested that each seasonal influenza vaccination recruits few new T cells.

This clonotype was seen ten or more times. Its antigen is unidentified. TCRdb passed the RT-PCR reads through MiXCR, listing each CDR3 protein once. The table records about 310,000 distinct CDR3 sequences, 21% of them present only once. This clonotype was sampled from a man aged 50 to 75 who received an inactivated influenza vaccine. The source material was PBMCs from blood, sampled approximately 20 months after vaccination. This chain joins TRBV6-1 and TRBJ1-2; 9 bases fit TRBD1. CDR3 nucleotides: TGTGCCAGCAACACCGGGACAGGGAACTATGGCTACACCTTC. As protein: CASNTGTGNYGYTF.